Listed here are 19 T cell receptor beta chains from one sample, sequenced in a study of OX40 agonist ivuxolimab in advanced cancers. Measured with immunoSEQ multiplex PCR; TCRdb has only the in-frame clones, and not every one. Here the sample spans 90,000 to 120,000 clones, approximately 90% being singletons. The starting material was CD4+ or CD8+ T cells sorted from blood, obtained in a trial of the OX40 agonist ivuxolimab. The receptors derive from an adult with an advanced solid tumor such as melanoma, head and neck, liver or kidney cancer.

This clone was recorded only once. The junction departs from germline at one end; a sequencing error may be responsible. The J gene is TRBJ1-6, the V gene TRBV12-5, with a weak D call TRBD1 (6 bases). Germline V CDR1 and CDR2: LGHNT, FRNRAP. CDR3 length: 11 residues. The CDR3 loop reads CASGLVGALEF. CDR3 nucleotide sequence: TGTGCTAGTGGTTTGGTGGGGGCGCTCGAATTT.

The table lists this clone with a few counts. The genes are TRBV6-5 and TRBJ1-1, with D uncertain. V was clipped by 5 bases and J by 1 base, with 2 bases between them. CDR1 is MNHEY, CDR2 SVGAGI, per germline. The CDR3 totals 11 residues. In DNA, the CDR3 is TGTGCCAGCAGTAAGAACACTGAAGCTTTCTTT. The encoded protein is CASSKNTEAFF.

The V gene is TRBV7-2, the J gene TRBJ1-5, with TRBD1 as a possible D gene (6 bases). CDR1 and CDR2 (germline): SGHTA, FQGNSA. This CDR3 is 16 amino acids long. V lost 5 bases, J lost 0 bases, and 14 bases lay in between. CDR3 bases: TGTGCCAGCAGCCCCAGGGACATGTATAGCAATCAGCCCCAGCATTTT. Translation: CASSPRDMYSNQPQHF.

This clone was counted a single time. V and J are TRBV28 and TRBJ2-7; 12 bases agree with TRBD2. The CDR3 totals 15 residues. The germline V gene has CDR1 MDHEN and CDR2 SYDVKM. Losses at the gene ends were 5 bases for V and 6 bases for J; bases not matched to a gene: 8. Here the CDR3 reads CASSPPTSGRGEQYF. CDR3 bases: TGTGCCAGCAGTCCCCCGACTAGCGGGAGAGGCGAGCAGTACTTC.

The V call is TRBV19, the J call TRBJ2-7; no firm D call. V was cut by 4 bases and J by 0 bases, with 10 bases left in between. Germline V CDR1 and CDR2: LNHDA, SQIVND (reference sequence). The CDR3 loop spans 14 amino acids. The CDR3 sequence is CASSTTSSSYEQYF. CDR3 sequence (DNA): TGTGCCAGTAGTACAACGTCAAGCTCCTACGAGCAGTACTTC.

This chain connects TRBV2 to TRBJ2-3; D is possibly TRBD2 (5 bases). CDR3 length: 12 amino acids. Germline V CDR1 and CDR2: SNHLY, FYNNEI. Deletions cut 6 bases from V and 5 bases from J, with 9 bases between. The chain's CDR3 is CASRLAKDTQYF. CDR3 coding DNA: TGTGCCAGCAGGCTAGCAAAAGATACGCAGTATTTT.

The genes are TRBV7-3 and TRBJ1-1; tentative D call: TRBD1 (6 bases). Germline V gene lookup returns CDR1 SGHTA and CDR2 FQGTGA. The CDR3 length is 14 residues. Trimming removed 1 base from V and 4 bases from J, with 10 bases in between. CDR3: CASSLRGAGTEAFF. The DNA of the CDR3 is TGTGCCAGCAGCTTAAGGGGGGCCGGCACTGAAGCTTTCTTT.

Here the CDR3 reads CASSSPGQGGHQPQHF. The DNA for the CDR3 is TGTGCCAGTAGTAGCCCGGGACAGGGGGGCCATCAGCCCCAGCATTTT. The chain is built from TRBV19 and TRBJ1-5, with 11 bases that match TRBD1. CDR3 length equals 16 residues. From germline, CDR1 is LNHDA and CDR2 SQIVND (reference sequence). V trimming: 4 bases; J trimming: 5 bases; junction bases outside the gene matches: 7.

The rearrangement joins TRBV28 to TRBJ1-1, with TRBD1 identical over 9 bases. Germline CDR1 and CDR2: MDHEN and SYDVKM. This CDR3 is built from 16 residues. V lost 8 bases, J lost 4 bases, and 14 bases stayed unmatched. CDR3: CASVVGTGLSTTEAFF. CDR3 in DNA: TGTGCCAGCGTGGTCGGGACAGGGTTATCGACCACTGAAGCTTTCTTT.

The chain carries TRBV27 and TRBJ1-2; D is possibly TRBD1 (5 bases). The CDR3 spans 13 residues. Germline V gives CDR1 MNHEY, CDR2 SMNVEV (reference sequence). V lost 3 bases and J lost 0, with 5 bases in between. CDR3: CASSFRANYGYTF. The CDR3 DNA reads TGTGCCAGCAGTTTCAGGGCTAACTATGGCTACACCTTC.

The V call is TRBV30, the J call TRBJ1-6, with D maybe TRBD1 (5 bases). From germline, CDR1 is GTSNPN and CDR2 SVGIG (reference sequence). Trimming pared 0 bases from V and 12 bases from J, leaving 12 bases between. CDR3 length: 13 residues. The CDR3 DNA follows: TGTGCCTGGAGTGTAGGGATGGGGGAACCCCTCCACTTT. Protein: CAWSVGMGEPLHF.

The chain recombines TRBV5-6 with TRBJ2-7; 7 bases are a match to TRBD2. The germline CDR1 and CDR2 sequences are SGHDT and YYEEEE. The J segment lost 1 base and the V segment lost 3 bases, leaving 4 bases of the junction unmatched. The CDR3 covers 14 residues. CDR3 sequence (DNA): TGTGCCAGCAGCTGGGAGGGACGGTCCTACGAGCAGTACTTC. Its protein product is CASSWEGRSYEQYF.

The rearrangement joins TRBV19 to TRBJ2-7; 10 bases map to TRBD1. Germline loops: CDR1 LNHDA, CDR2 SQIVND (reference sequence). This CDR3 has 14 amino acids. Trimming at V came to 6 bases and at J to 4 bases, leaving 6 bases not matched to a gene. This CDR3 is CASSGDRGSYEQYF. In DNA form, the CDR3 reads TGTGCCAGTAGCGGGGACAGGGGATCTTACGAGCAGTACTTC. The complete variable domain, with remaining parts taken from reference TRBV19 and TRBJ2-7, reads DGGITQSPKYLFRKEGQNVTLSCEQNLNHDAMYWYRQDPGQGLRLIYYSQIVNDFQKGDIAEGYSVSREKKESFPLTVTSAQKNPTAFYLCASSGDRGSYEQYFGPGTRLTVT.

This clone is a singleton in its sample. Other DNA sequences in the sample encode the same CDR3. The chain recombines TRBV19 with TRBJ2-7, with TRBD1 identical over 10 bases. This CDR3 contains 14 residues. CDR1 is LNHDA, CDR2 SQIVND, per germline (reference sequence). Trimming at V came to 7 bases and at J to 4 bases, leaving 7 bases not matched to a gene. CDR3 in amino acids: CASTPGTGEYEQYF. The CDR3, as DNA: TGTGCCAGTACTCCCGGGACAGGGGAATACGAGCAGTACTTC.

This sequence joins TRBV6-6 and TRBJ2-4, with D possibly being TRBD1 or TRBD2 (5 bases each). CDR1 is MNHNY, CDR2 SVGAGI, per germline (reference sequence). The CDR3 consists of 16 residues. V lost 2 bases and J lost 3, with 14 bases in between. This chain's CDR3 is CASSYTGQSGKNIQYF. CDR3 in DNA: TGTGCCAGCAGTTACACGGGGCAATCAGGCAAAAACATTCAGTACTTC.

This clone was picked up one time. V gene TRBV6-5 combines with J gene TRBJ2-7, with D perhaps matching TRBD1 or TRBD2 (5 bases each). The V end was cut by 6 bases, the J end by 1 base, with 16 bases between. CDR3 length equals 15 residues. Germline V gene lookup returns CDR1 MNHEY and CDR2 SVGAGI. CDR3 loop: CASSPKGPGSYEQYF. In DNA, the CDR3 is TGTGCCAGCAGCCCTAAGGGGCCGGGGTCCTACGAGCAGTACTTC.

The genes are TRBV28 and TRBJ2-1, with 8 bases aligning to TRBD1. There are 14 residues in the CDR3. From germline, CDR1 is MDHEN and CDR2 SYDVKM. Trimming took 6 bases from V and 6 from J; bases not matched to a gene: 7. The CDR3: CASSTGQGSNEQFF. CDR3 nucleotides: TGTGCCAGCAGCACCGGACAGGGAAGCAATGAGCAGTTCTTC.

The CDR3 nucleotides read TGCGCCAGCAGTGAGTCCCCCCTAGCGGGAGGGATGAATGAGCAGTTCTTC. Encoded protein: CASSESPLAGGMNEQFF. V gene TRBV10-1 combines with J gene TRBJ2-1; 12 positions match TRBD2. The CDR3 sequence is 17 residues long. In germline, CDR1 is WNHNN, CDR2 SYGVQD (reference sequence). Losses at the gene ends were 0 bases for V and 7 bases for J; bases not matched to a gene: 7.

This chain connects TRBV11-2 to TRBJ2-7, with D tentatively TRBD1 or TRBD2 (5 bases each). Between the trimmed V and J ends, which lost 5 bases and 7 bases, there was a span of 18 bases. The germline CDR1 and CDR2 sequences are SGHAT and FQNNGV. The CDR3 spans 14 residues. CDR3: CASSPQGPRGEQYF. CDR3 nucleotide sequence: TGTGCCAGCAGCCCCCAGGGACCCCGAGGGGAGCAGTACTTC.